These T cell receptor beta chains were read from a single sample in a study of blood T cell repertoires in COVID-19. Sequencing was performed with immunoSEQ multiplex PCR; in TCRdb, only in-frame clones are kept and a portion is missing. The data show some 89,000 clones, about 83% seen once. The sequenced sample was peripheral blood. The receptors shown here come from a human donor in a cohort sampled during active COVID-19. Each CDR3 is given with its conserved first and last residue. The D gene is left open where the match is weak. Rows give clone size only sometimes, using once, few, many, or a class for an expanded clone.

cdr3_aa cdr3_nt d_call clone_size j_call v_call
CAWTLEGSLNTEAFF TGTGCCTGGACCCTAGAGGGCAGCTTGAACACTGAAGCTTTCTTT - - TRBJ1-1 TRBV30
CASSTIAGGFQETQYF TGTGCCAGCAGCACCATAGCGGGAGGATTCCAAGAGACCCAGTACTTC TRBD2 - TRBJ2-5 TRBV7-9
CASSILTATYEQYF TGCGCCAGCAGCATATTGACAGCGACTTACGAGCAGTACTTC - - TRBJ2-7 TRBV5-1
CASSHPVEGLGTDTQYF TGCGCCAGCAGCCACCCGGTAGAGGGCTTGGGCACAGATACGCAGTATTTT - - TRBJ2-3 TRBV4-1
CASSQEYRGLTGANVLTF TGCGCCAGCAGCCAAGAGTATAGGGGACTCACTGGGGCCAACGTCCTGACTTTC - once TRBJ2-6 TRBV4-3
CASSHGGRLTEAFF TGTGCCAGCAGCCATGGAGGGAGGCTCACTGAAGCTTTCTTT - - TRBJ1-1 TRBV6-5
CASGLPGKTGELFF TGTGCCAGCGGATTGCCCGGGAAGACCGGGGAGCTGTTTTTT - - TRBJ2-2 TRBV7-2
CASSLRVNTEAFF TGTGCCAGCAGTCTCAGGGTTAACACTGAAGCTTTCTTT - - TRBJ1-1 TRBV12-3/TRBV12-4
CASSLDRGSPLHF TGTGCCAGCAGCTTAGATCGGGGATCACCCCTCCACTTT - - TRBJ1-6 TRBV11-2
CASSRRTGLNTEAFF TGTGCCAGCAGTCGCCGGACAGGATTGAACACTGAAGCTTTCTTT TRBD1 - TRBJ1-1 TRBV28
CASSNLGHSGRQFF TGTGCCAGTAGTAACTTAGGACATTCCGGGAGGCAGTTCTTC - - TRBJ2-1 TRBV19
CASSFSAGATYNEQFF TGTGCCAGCAGCTTTTCAGCGGGAGCAACCTACAATGAGCAGTTCTTC TRBD2 once TRBJ2-1 TRBV5-4
CASSYGGGSSYNEQFF TGTGCCAGCAGTTACGGCGGCGGGAGCTCCTACAATGAGCAGTTCTTC TRBD2 - TRBJ2-1 TRBV6-6
CSVNGPLGPYNEQFF TGCAGCGTAAATGGGCCTCTGGGCCCCTACAATGAGCAGTTCTTC - - TRBJ2-1 TRBV29-1
CSASKGEAFIGQETQYF TGCAGTGCTAGTAAAGGGGAAGCGTTTATCGGCCAAGAGACCCAGTACTTC - - TRBJ2-5 TRBV20-1
CASSLVPSGGGSGEQFF TGTGCCAGCAGCTTAGTCCCTAGCGGGGGGGGTTCGGGTGAGCAGTTCTTC TRBD2 - TRBJ2-1 TRBV7-8
CASSSLAGRHEQFF TGTGCCAGCAGCTCCCTAGCGGGACGTCATGAGCAGTTCTTC TRBD2 - TRBJ2-1 TRBV11-2
CASSGRQDEQFF TGTGCCAGCAGCGGGAGACAGGATGAGCAGTTCTTC - few TRBJ2-1 TRBV9
CASSSFGTGVPATGELFF TGTGCCAGCAGTTCGTTTGGGACAGGGGTGCCGGCGACCGGGGAGCTGTTTTTT TRBD1 - TRBJ2-2 TRBV6-2/TRBV6-3
CASSQGSYSTDTQYF TGTGCCAGCAGTCAGGGTAGCTACAGCACAGATACGCAGTATTTT - few TRBJ2-3 TRBV3-1/TRBV3-2
CASSLGTGAVGELFF TGTGCCAGCAGCCTAGGGACAGGGGCGGTCGGGGAGCTGTTTTTT TRBD1 - TRBJ2-2 TRBV13
CASSSPGTGGYEQYF TGTGCCAGCAGTTCCCCCGGTACGGGGGGCTACGAGCAGTACTTC TRBD2 - TRBJ2-7 TRBV27
CASTDSPRGEVWSGELFF TGTGCCAGCACCGACAGTCCTCGCGGCGAAGTTTGGTCCGGGGAGCTGTTTTTT - - TRBJ2-2 TRBV7-8
CASSLEGGSVTQYF TGTGCCAGCAGCTTAGAGGGGGGTTCTGTTACGCAGTATTTT - - TRBJ2-3 TRBV11-2
CASSFSGGPNYGYTF TGTGCCAGCAGCTTTTCGGGGGGACCCAACTATGGCTACACCTTC - once TRBJ1-2 TRBV11-2
CAAAGGVAGYNEQFF TGCGCCGCCGCCGGAGGAGTAGCGGGGTACAATGAGCAGTTCTTC TRBD2 - TRBJ2-1 TRBV10-2
CASSYWSGSPTDTQYF TGTGCCAGCAGTTACTGGAGCGGAAGCCCCACAGATACGCAGTATTTT - - TRBJ2-3 TRBV6-2/TRBV6-3
CASSQDWTGSNYGYTF TGCGCCAGCAGCCAAGATTGGACAGGATCTAACTATGGCTACACCTTC TRBD1 few TRBJ1-2 TRBV4-3
CASSISGIGELFF TGTGCCAGTAGTATCAGCGGGATCGGGGAGCTGTTTTTT TRBD2 - TRBJ2-2 TRBV19
CASGFGRGLSGNTIYF TGTGCTAGTGGTTTCGGCAGGGGGCTGTCTGGAAACACCATATATTTT TRBD1 - TRBJ1-3 TRBV12-5
CSVAPRQSIYGYTF TGCAGCGTTGCTCCGAGACAGTCGATCTATGGCTACACCTTC - - TRBJ1-2 TRBV29-1
CASSPGLVSGELFF TGTGCCAGCAGTCCGGGACTAGTGAGCGGGGAGCTGTTTTTT TRBD2 - TRBJ2-2 TRBV6-2/TRBV6-3
CASSLLPEAFF TGTGCCAGCAGCTTGCTACCCGAAGCTTTCTTT - - TRBJ1-1 TRBV11-2
CATEVGFADTQYF TGTGCCACGGAGGTGGGGTTCGCAGATACGCAGTATTTT - - TRBJ2-3 TRBV21-1
CASRLAGSNTGELFF TGTGCCAGCAGACTAGCGGGGTCGAACACCGGGGAGCTGTTTTTT TRBD2 once TRBJ2-2 TRBV3-1/TRBV3-2
CASSIMGQGSTEAFF TGTGCCAGTAGTATAATGGGGCAGGGGAGCACTGAAGCTTTCTTT - - TRBJ1-1 TRBV19
CASNYGVNTEAFF TGTGCCAGCAACTACGGGGTGAACACTGAAGCTTTCTTT - - TRBJ1-1 TRBV6-5
CASSLDRYNQPQHF TGTGCCAGCAGTTTAGACAGGTACAATCAGCCCCAGCATTTT - - TRBJ1-5 TRBV28
CASSLGTSGADTQYF TGTGCCAGCAGTTTGGGAACTAGCGGCGCAGATACGCAGTATTTT TRBD2 - TRBJ2-3 TRBV27
CASAPDRNYGYTF TGCGCCAGCGCCCCAGACAGGAACTATGGCTACACCTTC - - TRBJ1-2 TRBV10-1
CASNTGKQETQYF TGTGCCAGTAATACAGGGAAGCAAGAGACCCAGTACTTC - - TRBJ2-5 TRBV19
CASSPWAGGVTEAFF TGTGCCAGCAGCCCCTGGGCAGGAGGGGTCACTGAAGCTTTCTTT - - TRBJ1-1 TRBV7-8
CAISEAGWEAFF TGTGCCATCAGTGAGGCAGGTTGGGAAGCTTTCTTT - - TRBJ1-1 TRBV10-3
CASSGGGLHYGYTF TGTGCCAGTAGTGGGGGGGGACTCCACTATGGCTACACCTTC - - TRBJ1-2 TRBV19
CASTPGSNNYGYTF TGTGCCAGCACCCCCGGGTCCAACAACTATGGCTACACCTTC - - TRBJ1-2 TRBV6-6
CASSLEADGTEAFF TGCGCCAGCAGCTTGGAGGCGGATGGCACTGAAGCTTTCTTT - - TRBJ1-1 TRBV5-1
CASSSGQGNTIYF TGTGCCAGCAGCTCGGGACAGGGAAACACCATATATTTT TRBD1 - TRBJ1-3 TRBV5-4
CASSYGQGVWNEQFF TGTGCCAGCAGTTACGGGCAGGGGGTGTGGAATGAGCAGTTCTTC TRBD1 - TRBJ2-1 TRBV6-5
CASSQDGFTGELFF TGTGCCAGCAGCCAAGATGGCTTCACCGGGGAGCTGTTTTTT - - TRBJ2-2 TRBV4-2
CASSQDLQGDSPLHF TGTGCCAGCAGCCAAGATTTACAGGGGGATTCACCCCTCCACTTT TRBD1 - TRBJ1-6 TRBV4-2
CASSSGQGSYEQYF TGTGCCAGTAGTAGCGGACAGGGGAGCTACGAGCAGTACTTC TRBD1 - TRBJ2-7 TRBV19
CASSIALGQFNYGYTF TGTGCCAGTAGTATTGCTTTAGGACAGTTTAACTATGGCTACACCTTC - - TRBJ1-2 TRBV19
CASTRGRVATEAFF TGTGCCAGTACCAGGGGTCGGGTGGCCACTGAAGCTTTCTTT - - TRBJ1-1 TRBV19
CASRGGRRYEQYF TGTGCCAGCAGGGGCGGGAGAAGGTACGAGCAGTACTTC TRBD2 once TRBJ2-7 TRBV27
CASGTGPDYGYTF TGTGCCAGCGGGACAGGACCCGACTATGGCTACACCTTC TRBD1 once TRBJ1-2 TRBV2
CAGQTETNEKLFF TGTGCCGGCCAGACAGAAACTAATGAAAAACTGTTTTTT - - TRBJ1-4 TRBV6-5
CASSQAPLTDTQYF TGTGCCAGCAGCCAAGCCCCATTGACAGATACGCAGTATTTT - - TRBJ2-3 TRBV3-1/TRBV3-2
CASTQGAGYEKLFF TGTGCCAGCACACAGGGGGCAGGGTATGAAAAACTGTTTTTT TRBD1 many TRBJ1-4 TRBV5-6